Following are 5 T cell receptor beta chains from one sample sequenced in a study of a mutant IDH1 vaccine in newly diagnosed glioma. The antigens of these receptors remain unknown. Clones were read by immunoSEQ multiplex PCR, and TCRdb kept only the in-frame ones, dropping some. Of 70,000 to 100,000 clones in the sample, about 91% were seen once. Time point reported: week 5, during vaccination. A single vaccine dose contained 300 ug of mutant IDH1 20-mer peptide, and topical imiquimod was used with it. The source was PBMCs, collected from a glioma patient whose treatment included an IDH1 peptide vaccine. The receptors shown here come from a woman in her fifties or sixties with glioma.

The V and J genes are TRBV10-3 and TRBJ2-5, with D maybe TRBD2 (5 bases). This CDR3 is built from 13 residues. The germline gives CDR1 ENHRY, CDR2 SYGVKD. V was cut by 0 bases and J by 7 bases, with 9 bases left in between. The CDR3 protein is CAISESGSGTQYF. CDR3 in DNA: TGTGCCATCAGTGAGTCGGGGAGCGGGACCCAGTACTTC.

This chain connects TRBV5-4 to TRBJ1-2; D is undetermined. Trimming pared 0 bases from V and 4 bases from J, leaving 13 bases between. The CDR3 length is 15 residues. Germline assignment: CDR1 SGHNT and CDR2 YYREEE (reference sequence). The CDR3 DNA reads TGTGCCAGCAGCTTGGCATTGGAATCTGGCTATGGCTACACCTTC. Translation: CASSLALESGYGYTF. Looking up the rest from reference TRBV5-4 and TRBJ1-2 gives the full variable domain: ETGVTQSPTHLIKTRGQQVTLRCSSQSGHNTVSWYQQALGQGPQFIFQYYREEENGRGNFPPRFSGLQFPNYSSELNVNALELDDSALYLCASSLALESGYGYTFGSGTRLTVV.

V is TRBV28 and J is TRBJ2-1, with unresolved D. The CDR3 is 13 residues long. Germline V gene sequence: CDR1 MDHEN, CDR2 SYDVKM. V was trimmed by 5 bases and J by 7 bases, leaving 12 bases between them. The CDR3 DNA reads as TGTGCCAGCAGTCCACCATACGGGAATGAGCAGTTCTTC. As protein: CASSPPYGNEQFF.

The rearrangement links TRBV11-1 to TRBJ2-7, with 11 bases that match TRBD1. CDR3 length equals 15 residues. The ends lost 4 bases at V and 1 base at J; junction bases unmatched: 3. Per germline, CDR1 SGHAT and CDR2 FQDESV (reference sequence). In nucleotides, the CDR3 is TGTGCCAGCAGCTCCGGACAGGGGGCTTCCTACGAGCAGTACTTC. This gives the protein CASSSGQGASYEQYF. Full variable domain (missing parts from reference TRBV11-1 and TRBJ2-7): EAEVAQSPRYKITEKSQAVAFWCDPISGHATLYWYRQILGQGPELLVQFQDESVVDDSQLPKDRFSAERLKGVDSTLKIQPAELGDSAMYLCASSSGQGASYEQYFGPGTRLTVT.

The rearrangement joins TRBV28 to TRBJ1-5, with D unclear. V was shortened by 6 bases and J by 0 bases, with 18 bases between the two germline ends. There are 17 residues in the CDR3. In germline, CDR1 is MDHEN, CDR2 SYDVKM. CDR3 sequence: CASSQATEKYSNQPQHF. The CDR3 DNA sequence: TGTGCCAGCAGCCAGGCGACGGAGAAATATAGCAATCAGCCCCAGCATTTT.